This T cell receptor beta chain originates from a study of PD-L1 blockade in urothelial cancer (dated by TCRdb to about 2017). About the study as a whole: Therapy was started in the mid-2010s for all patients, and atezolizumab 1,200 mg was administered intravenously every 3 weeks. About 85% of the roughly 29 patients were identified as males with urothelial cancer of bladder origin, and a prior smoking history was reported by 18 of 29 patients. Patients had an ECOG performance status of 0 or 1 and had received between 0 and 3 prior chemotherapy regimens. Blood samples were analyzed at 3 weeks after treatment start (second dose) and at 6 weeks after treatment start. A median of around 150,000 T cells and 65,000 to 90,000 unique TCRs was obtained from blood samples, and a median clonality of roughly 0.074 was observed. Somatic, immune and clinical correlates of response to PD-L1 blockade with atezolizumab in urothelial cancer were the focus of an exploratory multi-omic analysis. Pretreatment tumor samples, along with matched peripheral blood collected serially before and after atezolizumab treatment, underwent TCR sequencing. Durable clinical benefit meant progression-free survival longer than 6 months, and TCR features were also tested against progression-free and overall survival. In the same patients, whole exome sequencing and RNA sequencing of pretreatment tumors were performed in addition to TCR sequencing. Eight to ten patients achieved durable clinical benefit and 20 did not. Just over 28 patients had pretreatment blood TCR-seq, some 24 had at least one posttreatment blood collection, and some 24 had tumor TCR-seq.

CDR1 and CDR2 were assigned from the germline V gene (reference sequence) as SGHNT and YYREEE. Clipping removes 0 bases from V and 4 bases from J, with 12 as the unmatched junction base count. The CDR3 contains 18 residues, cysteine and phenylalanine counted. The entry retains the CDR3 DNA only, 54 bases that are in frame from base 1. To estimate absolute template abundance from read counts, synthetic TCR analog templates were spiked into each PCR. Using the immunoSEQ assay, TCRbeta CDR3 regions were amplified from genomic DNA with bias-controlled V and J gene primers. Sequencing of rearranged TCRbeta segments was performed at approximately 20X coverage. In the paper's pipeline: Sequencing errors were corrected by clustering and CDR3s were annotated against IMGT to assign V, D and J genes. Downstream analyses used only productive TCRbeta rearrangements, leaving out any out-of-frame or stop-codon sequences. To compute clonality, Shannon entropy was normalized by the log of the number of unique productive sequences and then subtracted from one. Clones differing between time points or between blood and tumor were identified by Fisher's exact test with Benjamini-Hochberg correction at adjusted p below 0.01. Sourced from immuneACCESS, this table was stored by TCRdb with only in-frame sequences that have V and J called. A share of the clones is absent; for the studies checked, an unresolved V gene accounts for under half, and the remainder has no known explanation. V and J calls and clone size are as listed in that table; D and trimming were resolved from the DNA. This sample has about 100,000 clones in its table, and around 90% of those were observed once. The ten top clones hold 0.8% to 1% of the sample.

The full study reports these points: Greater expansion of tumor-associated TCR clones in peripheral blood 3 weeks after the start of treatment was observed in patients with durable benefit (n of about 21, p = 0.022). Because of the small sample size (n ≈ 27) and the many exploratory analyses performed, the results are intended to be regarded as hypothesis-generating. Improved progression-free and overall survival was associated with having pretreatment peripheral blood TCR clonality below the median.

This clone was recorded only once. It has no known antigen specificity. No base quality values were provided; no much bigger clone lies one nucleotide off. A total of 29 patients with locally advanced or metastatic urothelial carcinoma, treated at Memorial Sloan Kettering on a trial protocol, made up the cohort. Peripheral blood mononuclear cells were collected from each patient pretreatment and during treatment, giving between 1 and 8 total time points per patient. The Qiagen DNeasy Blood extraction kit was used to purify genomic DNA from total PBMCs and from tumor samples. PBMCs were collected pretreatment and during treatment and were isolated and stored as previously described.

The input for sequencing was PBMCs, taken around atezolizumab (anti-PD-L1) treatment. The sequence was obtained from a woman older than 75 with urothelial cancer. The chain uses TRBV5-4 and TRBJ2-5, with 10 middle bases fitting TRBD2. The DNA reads TGTGCCAGCAGCTTGGCGCCTAGCGGGAGTCTTGTGGGAGAGACCCAGTACTTC. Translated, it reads CASSLAPSGSLVGETQYF.